What follows are 26 T cell receptor beta chains derived from one specimen sequenced in a study of shared T cell receptors in the human thymus. Method: immunoSEQ multiplex PCR; TCRdb's copy keeps in-frame clones and lacks some. Of some 400,000 clones in the sample, 95% were seen once. The sequencing input was thymocytes. These receptors were obtained from a human donor.

Of note for this clone: Other DNA variants within this sample encode the same CDR3. V gene TRBV7-2 combines with J gene TRBJ1-1; D uncertain. Germline CDR1 reads SGHTA; CDR2 reads FQGNSA. This CDR3 has 13 residues. V lost 4 bases and J 0 bases, leaving 6 bases between the germline ends. The CDR3 spells CASSSGVNTEAFF. The CDR3, as DNA: TGTGCCAGCAGCTCCGGGGTGAACACTGAAGCTTTCTTT.

The chain carries TRBV28 and TRBJ1-2; 7 bases fit TRBD1. The germline V gene has CDR1 MDHEN and CDR2 SYDVKM. This CDR3 spans 14 amino acids. V lost 2 bases to trimming and J lost 4 bases; unmatched junction nucleotides: 4. CDR3 coding DNA: TGTGCCAGCAGTTTAGAGACAGGGAGCTATGGCTACACCTTC. This encodes CASSLETGSYGYTF.

This rearrangement joins TRBV28 to TRBJ2-5; the D gene is possibly TRBD1 (6 bases). CDR1 is MDHEN, CDR2 SYDVKM, per germline. CDR3 length equals 13 residues. V dropped 3 bases and J dropped 5 bases, with 10 bases sitting between them. The CDR3 sequence: CASSFTGWETQYF. CDR3 bases: TGTGCCAGCAGTTTCACAGGGTGGGAGACCCAGTACTTC. The whole variable domain, remainder taken from reference TRBV28 and TRBJ2-5, is DVKVTQSSRYLVKRTGEKVFLECVQDMDHENMFWYRQDPGLGLRLIYFSYDVKMKEKGDIPEGYSVSREKKERFSLILESASTNQTSMYLCASSFTGWETQYFGPGTRLLVL.

This clone has a single count. The chain has TRBV5-6 and TRBJ2-7; 8 bases align to TRBD1. Germline V gene lookup returns CDR1 SGHDT and CDR2 YYEEEE. The CDR3 covers 14 residues. With V trimmed by 4 bases and J by 3 bases, 6 bases remained unmatched. The CDR3 protein is CASSRDRPLYEQYF. In DNA form, the CDR3 reads TGTGCCAGCAGCCGGGACAGGCCCCTCTACGAGCAGTACTTC.

This chain uses TRBV9 with TRBJ2-7; tentative D call: TRBD2 (5 bases). The CDR3 runs to 17 residues. Germline V lookup: CDR1 SGDLS, CDR2 YYNGEE. The V and J ends lost 0 bases and 6 bases respectively, with 22 bases between them. CDR3 in DNA: TGTGCCAGCAGCGTAGCTTCATCAACTAGATTCGTCGGCGAGCAGTACTTC. Amino acid sequence: CASSVASSTRFVGEQYF. The full variable domain, completed using reference TRBV9 and TRBJ2-7, is DSGVTQTPKHLITATGQRVTLRCSPRSGDLSVYWYQQSLDQGLQFLIQYYNGEERAKGNILERFSAQQFPDLHSELNLSSLELGDSALYFCASSVASSTRFVGEQYFGPGTRLTVT.

This clone was observed a handful of times. The chain combines TRBV2 with TRBJ1-1; D is unclear. In germline, CDR1 is SNHLY, CDR2 FYNNEI. The CDR3 is 8 amino acids. V lost 8 bases and J 11 bases, leaving 6 bases between the germline ends. In DNA form, the CDR3 reads TGTGCCAGCCATAAGGCTTTCTTT. It encodes CASHKAFF.

This clone was counted once. This sequence joins TRBV4-1 and TRBJ2-5; 7 bases match TRBD2. This CDR3 is built from 14 residues. With V trimmed by 3 bases and J by 0 bases, 1 base remained unmatched. Germline assignment: CDR1 MGHRA and CDR2 YSYEKL. The DNA of the CDR3 is TGCGCCAGCAGCCACACTAGCGACCAAGAGACCCAGTACTTC. It is translated as CASSHTSDQETQYF.

This chain's CDR3 is CSVRIPGQREKLFF. CDR3 coding DNA: TGCAGCGTACGAATCCCGGGACAGCGAGAAAAACTGTTTTTT. V is TRBV29-1 and J is TRBJ1-4, with 7 bases aligning to TRBD1. Per the germline V gene, CDR1 is SQVTM and CDR2 is ANQGSEA. The CDR3 is made up of 14 amino acids. The junction had 12 bases not matched to a gene; V was cut back by 6 bases and J by 8 bases. Full variable domain (rest looked up from reference TRBV29-1 and TRBJ1-4): SAVISQKPSRDICQRGTSLTIQCQVDSQVTMMFWYRQQPGQSLTLIATANQGSEATYESGFVIDKFPISRPNLTFSTLTVSNMSPEDSSIYLCSVRIPGQREKLFFGSGTQLSVL.

This clone is a singleton in its sample. The chain uses TRBV28 and TRBJ2-7, with TRBD1 matching over 10 bases. This CDR3 has 15 residues. Losses at the gene ends were 3 bases for V and 1 base for J; bases not matched to a gene: 3. Germline loops: CDR1 MDHEN, CDR2 SYDVKM. The DNA of the CDR3 is TGTGCCAGCAGTTTGATGGGACAGGGGTCCTACGAGCAGTACTTC. This gives the protein CASSLMGQGSYEQYF.

This clone was seen just once. The chain employs TRBV4-2 and TRBJ2-7; 8 nucleotides align to TRBD1. V dropped 0 bases and J dropped 6; count of bases not matched to a gene: 10. Germline CDR1 is LGHNA and CDR2 is YNFKEQ. This CDR3 is built from 16 residues. CDR3 in DNA: TGTGCCAGCAGCCAAGAAAGGGACAGGCCCGAGGGCGAGCAGTACTTC. This encodes CASSQERDRPEGEQYF.

The chain combines TRBV4-2 with TRBJ2-7; D is undetermined. Germline-derived CDR1 and CDR2 are LGHNA and YNFKEQ. V was cut by 4 bases and J by 4 bases, with 20 bases left in between. There are 16 residues in the CDR3. DNA of the CDR3: TGTGCCAGCAGCCTGTTTCGTTCTGGGTGGACGTACGAGCAGTACTTC. This codes for CASSLFRSGWTYEQYF.

The chain employs TRBV7-9 and TRBJ1-5, with 7 bases identical to TRBD1. With V trimmed by 5 bases and J by 1 base, 2 bases remained unmatched. CDR1 SEHNR and CDR2 FQNEAQ come from the germline V gene (reference sequence). CDR3 length equals 14 residues. The CDR3 nucleotides are TGTGCCAGCAGCCTGACAGGGAGCAATCAGCCCCAGCATTTT. It translates to CASSLTGSNQPQHF. Combining the CDR3 with reference TRBV7-9 and TRBJ1-5 gives the whole variable domain DTGVSQNPRHKITKRGQNVTFRCDPISEHNRLYWYRQTLGQGPEFLTYFQNEAQLEKSRLLSDRFSAERPKGSFSTLEIQRTEQGDSAMYLCASSLTGSNQPQHFGDGTRLSIL.

V and J are TRBV15 and TRBJ1-4; the D gene is possibly TRBD1 (6 bases). V shed 0 bases and J shed 7 bases, with 21 bases lying between them. CDR3 length: 18 amino acids. Germline V lookup: CDR1 LNHNV, CDR2 YYDKDF (reference sequence). CDR3 in DNA: TGTGCCACCAGCAGAGATGGGGCCGGAGGGGGGCGAAGTGAAAAACTGTTTTTT. Amino acid sequence: CATSRDGAGGGRSEKLFF.

V gene TRBV19 combines with J gene TRBJ1-5; 7 bases fit TRBD1. The CDR3 spans 15 residues. The V segment lost 6 bases and the J segment 0 bases; nucleotides outside the gene matches: 5. Germline CDR1 and CDR2: LNHDA and SQIVND (reference sequence). Written as DNA, the CDR3 is TGTGCCAGTAGCCGACAGGGCGGTAGCAATCAGCCCCAGCATTTT. Its protein product is CASSRQGGSNQPQHF.

This clone appeared a single time. This chain links TRBV20-1 with TRBJ2-3; tentatively, D is TRBD1 or TRBD2 (5 bases each). Germline CDR1 and CDR2: DFQATT and SNEGSKA (reference sequence). The CDR3 length is 11 residues. V lost 6 bases and J 8 bases, leaving 12 bases between the germline ends. The CDR3 loop is CSAARGGTQYF. Written as DNA, the CDR3 is TGCAGTGCCGCCCGGGGCGGTACGCAGTATTTT.

The chain couples TRBV5-4 to TRBJ2-4, with 10 bases matching TRBD2. The CDR3 contains 17 residues. Germline V gene sequence: CDR1 SGHNT, CDR2 YYREEE (reference sequence). The V and J ends lost 2 bases and 0 bases, in that order; junction bases with no gene match: 5. The CDR3 coding sequence is TGTGCCAGCAGCTTAGGGACTAGCGTAGTAGCCAAAAACATTCAGTACTTC. Its translation is CASSLGTSVVAKNIQYF.

This clone was seen a single time. Other DNA sequences in this sample translate to the same CDR3. The chain links TRBV7-6 to TRBJ2-7; D uncertain. Deletions cut 4 bases from V and 0 bases from J, with 10 bases between. This CDR3 contains 14 residues. Looked up from germline, CDR1 is SGHVS and CDR2 is FNYEAQ. The CDR3 here is CASSSDTTSYEQYF. The DNA for the CDR3 is TGTGCCAGCAGCTCTGACACAACCTCCTACGAGCAGTACTTC.

This chain connects TRBV29-1 to TRBJ2-5, with a weak D call TRBD2 (6 bases). The CDR3 consists of 13 residues. Trimming took 6 bases from V and 4 from J, leaving 15 bases between them. Looked up from germline, CDR1 is SQVTM and CDR2 is ANQGSEA. The CDR3 nucleotides are TGCAGCGTCACGACCGCCGGGGGAGAGACCCAGTACTTC. It encodes CSVTTAGGETQYF. Combining the CDR3 with reference TRBV29-1 and TRBJ2-5 gives the whole variable domain SAVISQKPSRDICQRGTSLTIQCQVDSQVTMMFWYRQQPGQSLTLIATANQGSEATYESGFVIDKFPISRPNLTFSTLTVSNMSPEDSSIYLCSVTTAGGETQYFGPGTRLLVL.

The chain couples TRBV6-5 to TRBJ2-7; D remains ambiguous. This CDR3 contains 14 residues. Germline V gene sequence: CDR1 MNHEY, CDR2 SVGAGI. Trimming cost V 4 bases and J 0 bases, with 10 bases left between them. Here the CDR3 DNA reads TGTGCCAGCAGTTCTGGGCCGGTCTCCTACGAGCAGTACTTC. Translated, it gives CASSSGPVSYEQYF.

V and J are TRBV4-1 and TRBJ2-1; no clear D. Germline V CDR1 and CDR2: MGHRA, YSYEKL. V was trimmed by 2 bases and J by 6 bases, leaving 8 bases between them. There are 13 residues in the CDR3. The CDR3 bases are TGCGCCAGCAGCCAACAGACGTTCAATGAGCAGTTCTTC. This gives the protein CASSQQTFNEQFF.

The V gene is TRBV6-5, the J gene TRBJ2-2, with D tentatively TRBD1 (5 bases). Trimming left V 6 bases short and J 1 base short, with 9 bases between. The CDR3 is made up of 14 amino acids. Germline values: CDR1 MNHEY, CDR2 SVGAGI. In DNA form, the CDR3 reads TGTGCCAGCAGACTGACAGAGAACACCGGGGAGCTGTTTTTT. Its translation is CASRLTENTGELFF.

The chain uses TRBV2 and TRBJ2-5; 7 bases fit TRBD1. Judging by the DNA end, TRBJ2-7 fits better; the J call may be wrong. CDR1 is SNHLY, CDR2 FYNNEI, per germline. CDR3 size: 15 residues. CDR3 DNA sequence: TGTGCCAGCAGTACAACCGGGACAGTTCCCTTCGAGCAGTACTTC. As protein: CASSTTGTVPFEQYF.

This chain uses TRBV15 with TRBJ1-1, with D perhaps matching TRBD1 (6 bases). This CDR3 is built from 17 residues. From germline, CDR1 is LNHNV and CDR2 YYDKDF (reference sequence). Deletions cut 0 bases from V and 3 bases from J, with 17 bases between. CDR3 region: CATSRDGQGLGDTEAFF. The CDR3 DNA reads as TGTGCCACCAGCAGAGATGGGCAGGGGTTGGGGGACACTGAAGCTTTCTTT.

The chain joins TRBV14 to TRBJ2-7, with D possibly matching TRBD2 (6 bases). Trimming took off 3 bases at V and 5 bases at J, with 20 bases between the two ends. This CDR3 contains 16 residues. CDR1 is SGHDN and CDR2 is FVKESK in the germline V gene. CDR3 nucleotides: TGTGCCAGCAGCCATACAACCGGGACTGTTCGCGACGAGCAGTACTTC. This sequence encodes CASSHTTGTVRDEQYF.

This clone was observed once. V and J are TRBV19 and TRBJ1-2; the D gene is possibly TRBD1 (6 bases). The CDR3 consists of 13 residues. Deletions cut 7 bases from V and 5 bases from J, with 14 bases between. CDR1 and CDR2 from the germline V gene are LNHDA and SQIVND (reference sequence). Here the CDR3 DNA reads TGTGCCAGTACAGGGGACGCCTTGTATGGCTACACCTTC. Translating it yields CASTGDALYGYTF.

The rearrangement uses TRBV6-6 and TRBJ2-1; 7 bases are a match to TRBD2. CDR1 and CDR2 (germline): MNHNY, SVGAGI (reference sequence). The CDR3 covers 16 residues. The J segment lost 6 bases and the V segment lost 0 bases, leaving 8 bases of the junction unmatched. CDR3 DNA sequence: TGTGCCAGCAGTTACTCGAAGGCAGGGAGGGGCAATGAGCAGTTCTTC. Protein sequence: CASSYSKAGRGNEQFF.